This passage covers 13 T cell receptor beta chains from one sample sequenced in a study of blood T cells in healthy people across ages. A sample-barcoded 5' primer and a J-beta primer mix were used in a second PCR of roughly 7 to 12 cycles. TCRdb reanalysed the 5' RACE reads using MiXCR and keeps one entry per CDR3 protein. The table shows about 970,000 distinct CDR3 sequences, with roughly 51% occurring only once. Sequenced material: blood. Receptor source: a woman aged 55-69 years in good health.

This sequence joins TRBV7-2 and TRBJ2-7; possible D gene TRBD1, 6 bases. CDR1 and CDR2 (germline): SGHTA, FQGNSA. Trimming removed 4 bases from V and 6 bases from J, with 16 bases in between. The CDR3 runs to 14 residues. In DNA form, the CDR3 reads TGTGCCAGCAGCTCTCAGGGGTGGAACGGCGAGCAGTACTTC. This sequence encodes CASSSQGWNGEQYF.

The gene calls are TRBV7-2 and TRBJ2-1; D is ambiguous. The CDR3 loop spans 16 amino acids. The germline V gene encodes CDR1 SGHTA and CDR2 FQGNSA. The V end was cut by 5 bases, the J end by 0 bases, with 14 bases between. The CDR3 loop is CASSRTGSSSYNEQFF. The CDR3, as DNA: TGTGCCAGCAGCCGAACCGGTAGTAGCTCCTACAATGAGCAGTTCTTC. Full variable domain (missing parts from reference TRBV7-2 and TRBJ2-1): GAGVSQSPSNKVTEKGKDVELRCDPISGHTALYWYRQSLGQGLEFLIYFQGNSAPDKSGLPSDRFSAERTGGSVSTLTIQRTQQEDSAVYLCASSRTGSSSYNEQFFGPGTRLTVL.

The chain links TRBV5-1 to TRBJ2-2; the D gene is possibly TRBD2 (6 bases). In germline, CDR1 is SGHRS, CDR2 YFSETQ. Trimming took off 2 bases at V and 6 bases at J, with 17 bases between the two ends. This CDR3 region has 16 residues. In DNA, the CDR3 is TGCGCCAGCAGCTTCCTGAGTAGCGGTCGCGCCGGGGAGCTGTTTTTT. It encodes CASSFLSSGRAGELFF.

The CDR3 nucleotides read TGTGCCAGCAGTGAACAGGCTGGGTCCGAACGTAACATTCAGTACTTC. Translating it yields CASSEQAGSERNIQYF. The genes are TRBV6-1 and TRBJ2-4; D is uncertain. This CDR3 is 16 amino acids long. Between the trimmed V and J ends, which lost 2 bases and 7 bases, there was a span of 18 bases. Per the germline V gene, CDR1 is MNHNS and CDR2 is SASEGT.

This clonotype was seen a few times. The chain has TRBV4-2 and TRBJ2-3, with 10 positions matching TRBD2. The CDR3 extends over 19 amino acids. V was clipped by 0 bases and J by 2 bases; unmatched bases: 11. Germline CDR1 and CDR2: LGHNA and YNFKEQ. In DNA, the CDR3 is TGTGCCAGCAGCCAAGAGGGCTTTACTAGCGGGGCTACCACAGATACGCAGTATTTT. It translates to CASSQEGFTSGATTDTQYF.

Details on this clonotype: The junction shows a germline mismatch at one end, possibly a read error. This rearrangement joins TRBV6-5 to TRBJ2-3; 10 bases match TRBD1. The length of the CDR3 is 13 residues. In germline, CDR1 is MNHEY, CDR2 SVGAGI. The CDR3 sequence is CASKDRGSDAQYF. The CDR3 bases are TGTGCCAGCAAGGACAGGGGGTCAGATGCGCAGTATTTT.

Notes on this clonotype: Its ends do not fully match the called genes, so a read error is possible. The CDR3 here is CTSAGVQRQQYF. As DNA, the CDR3 is TGTACCAGCGCGGGAGTACAGCGCCAGCAGTACTTC. The chain is built from TRBV28 and TRBJ2-7, with 7 bases matching TRBD2. There are 12 residues in the CDR3. Germline-derived CDR1 and CDR2 are MDHEN and SYDVKM.

CDR3 nucleotides: TGCAGTGCTCCTACCGGCATCAATACGCAGTATTTT. Translating gives CSAPTGINTQYF. The rearrangement uses TRBV20-1 and TRBJ2-3; D unclear. Trimming left V 5 bases short and J 7 bases short, with 13 bases between. CDR1 DFQATT and CDR2 SNEGSKA come from the germline V gene (reference sequence). The CDR3 loop spans 12 amino acids.

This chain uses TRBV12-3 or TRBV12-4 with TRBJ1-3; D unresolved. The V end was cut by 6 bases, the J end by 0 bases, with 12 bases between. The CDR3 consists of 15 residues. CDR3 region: CASSYGLTSGNTIYF. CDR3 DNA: TGTGCCAGCAGCTACGGACTGACCTCTGGAAACACCATATATTTT.

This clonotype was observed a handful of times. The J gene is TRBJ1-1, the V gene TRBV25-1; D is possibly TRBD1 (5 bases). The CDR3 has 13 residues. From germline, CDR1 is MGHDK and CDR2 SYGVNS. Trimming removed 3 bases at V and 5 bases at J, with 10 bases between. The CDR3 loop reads CASSDTGRTEAFF. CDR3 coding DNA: TGTGCCAGCAGTGACACGGGGCGGACTGAAGCTTTCTTT. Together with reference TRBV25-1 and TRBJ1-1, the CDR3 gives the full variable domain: EADIYQTPRYLVIGTGKKITLECSQTMGHDKMYWYQQDPGMELHLIHYSYGVNSTEKGDLSSESTVSRIRTEHFPLTLESARPSHTSQYLCASSDTGRTEAFFGQGTRLTVV.

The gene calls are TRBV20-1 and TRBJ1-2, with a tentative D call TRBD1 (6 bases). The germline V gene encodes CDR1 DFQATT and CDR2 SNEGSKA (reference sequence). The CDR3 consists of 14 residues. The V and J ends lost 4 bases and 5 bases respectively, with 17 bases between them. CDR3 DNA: TGCAGTGCTACCAGACAGGTCGGGAGTTATGGCTACACCTTC. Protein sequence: CSATRQVGSYGYTF.

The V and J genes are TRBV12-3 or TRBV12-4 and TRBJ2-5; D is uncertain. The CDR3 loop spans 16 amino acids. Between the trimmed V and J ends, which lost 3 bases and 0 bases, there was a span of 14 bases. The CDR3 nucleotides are TGTGCCAGCAGTTTTGGGTCAGGAGCGTACCAAGAGACCCAGTACTTC. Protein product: CASSFGSGAYQETQYF.

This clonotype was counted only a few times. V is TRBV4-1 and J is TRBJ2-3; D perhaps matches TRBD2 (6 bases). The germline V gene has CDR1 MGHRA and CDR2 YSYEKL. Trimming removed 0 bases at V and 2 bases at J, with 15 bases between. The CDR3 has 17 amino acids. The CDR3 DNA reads TGCGCCAGCAGCCAAGATCGGGATAGCGGAGCCACAGATACGCAGTATTTT. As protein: CASSQDRDSGATDTQYF.